This is a list of T cell receptor beta chains from one sample in a study of blood T cell repertoires in COVID-19. Measured with immunoSEQ multiplex PCR; TCRdb has only the in-frame clones, and not every one. Here the sample spans about 150,000 clones, about 85% being singletons. The specimen sequenced was peripheral blood. The receptors come from a woman aged 70-85 years with acute or convalescent COVID-19. Each CDR3 is given with its conserved first and last residue. The D gene is left open where the match is weak. Clone size is stated in some rows and not others, as once, few, many or a class when expanded.

CDR3aa: CSVGASSVEQYF
CDR3nt: TGCAGCGTAGGAGCCTCCTCGGTCGAGCAGTACTTC
abundance: NA
j_gene: TRBJ2-7
d_gene: NA
v_gene: TRBV29-1

CDR3aa: CASSSDRVGGELFF
CDR3nt: TGTGCTAGCAGCTCAGACAGGGTCGGCGGGGAGCTGTTTTTT
abundance: NA
j_gene: TRBJ2-2
d_gene: TRBD1
v_gene: TRBV7-7

CDR3aa: CASSLDRVNEQFF
CDR3nt: TGTGCCAGCTCACTAGACAGGGTCAATGAGCAGTTCTTC
abundance: NA
j_gene: TRBJ2-1
d_gene: TRBD1
v_gene: TRBV18

CDR3aa: CASSPPSVAGANVLTF
CDR3nt: TGTGCCAGCTCACCACCGTCCGTGGCCGGGGCCAACGTCCTGACTTTC
abundance: once
j_gene: TRBJ2-6
d_gene: NA
v_gene: TRBV18

CDR3aa: CASSVGGGDSPLHF
CDR3nt: TGTGCCAGCAGCGTAGGGGGGGGCGATTCACCCCTCCACTTT
abundance: NA
j_gene: TRBJ1-6
d_gene: NA
v_gene: TRBV9

CDR3aa: CASSPAGWGYGYTF
CDR3nt: TGTGCCAGCTCACCGGCAGGGTGGGGCTATGGCTACACCTTC
abundance: NA
j_gene: TRBJ1-2
d_gene: NA
v_gene: TRBV18

CDR3aa: CASSEAGQGSPLHF
CDR3nt: TGTGCCAGCAGTGAAGCGGGACAGGGTTCACCCCTCCACTTT
abundance: NA
j_gene: TRBJ1-6
d_gene: TRBD1
v_gene: TRBV25-1

CDR3aa: CASSLDLTSSYEQYF
CDR3nt: TGTGCCAGCAGCTTAGACCTAACCTCATCCTACGAGCAGTACTTC
abundance: NA
j_gene: TRBJ2-7
d_gene: NA
v_gene: TRBV7-6

CDR3aa: CASSKVEAGELFF
CDR3nt: TGTGCCAGCAGCAAAGTGGAGGCCGGGGAGCTGTTTTTT
abundance: NA
j_gene: TRBJ2-2
d_gene: NA
v_gene: TRBV21-1

CDR3aa: CASRTGGLNIQYF
CDR3nt: TGTGCCAGCAGAACAGGGGGCCTAAACATTCAGTACTTC
abundance: NA
j_gene: TRBJ2-4
d_gene: TRBD1
v_gene: TRBV27

CDR3aa: CASRPRTGGQYF
CDR3nt: TGTGCCAGCAGACCCCGGACAGGGGGGCAGTACTTC
abundance: NA
j_gene: TRBJ2-7
d_gene: TRBD1
v_gene: TRBV6-5

CDR3aa: CASSLASNEQFF
CDR3nt: TGCGCCAGCAGCTTGGCCTCGAATGAGCAGTTCTTC
abundance: NA
j_gene: TRBJ2-1
d_gene: NA
v_gene: TRBV5-1

CDR3aa: CASSPPGSSYNEQFF
CDR3nt: TGTGCCAGCTCACCTCCGGGGAGCTCCTACAATGAGCAGTTCTTC
abundance: NA
j_gene: TRBJ2-1
d_gene: NA
v_gene: TRBV18

CDR3aa: CASSRQGRGEKLFF
CDR3nt: TGTGCCAGCAGTCGACAGGGTCGGGGTGAAAAACTGTTTTTT
abundance: NA
j_gene: TRBJ1-4
d_gene: TRBD1
v_gene: TRBV27

CDR3aa: CASSFGQNYGYTF
CDR3nt: TGTGCCAGCAGCTTTGGACAGAACTATGGCTACACCTTC
abundance: NA
j_gene: TRBJ1-2
d_gene: NA
v_gene: TRBV7-2

CDR3aa: CASSTGTANTGELFF
CDR3nt: TGTGCCAGCTCAACAGGGACGGCGAACACCGGGGAGCTGTTTTTT
abundance: once
j_gene: TRBJ2-2
d_gene: NA
v_gene: TRBV18

CDR3aa: CASSYSGSNTGELFF
CDR3nt: TGTGCCAGCAGTTACAGTGGCAGTAACACCGGGGAGCTGTTTTTT
abundance: NA
j_gene: TRBJ2-2
d_gene: NA
v_gene: TRBV6-2/TRBV6-3

CDR3aa: CASSQDRGLAGDEQFF
CDR3nt: TGCGCCAGCAGCCAGGACCGCGGACTAGCGGGGGATGAGCAGTTCTTC
abundance: NA
j_gene: TRBJ2-1
d_gene: TRBD2
v_gene: TRBV4-1

CDR3aa: CASSRTGGSNYGYTF
CDR3nt: TGTGCCAGCAGCCGTACAGGGGGATCTAACTATGGCTACACCTTC
abundance: NA
j_gene: TRBJ1-2
d_gene: TRBD1
v_gene: TRBV6-2/TRBV6-3

CDR3aa: CATRDTNQETQYF
CDR3nt: TGTGCCACTCGGGACACAAACCAAGAGACCCAGTACTTC
abundance: once
j_gene: TRBJ2-5
d_gene: NA
v_gene: TRBV24-1

CDR3aa: CAWSVIGSGYTF
CDR3nt: TGTGCCTGGAGTGTTATCGGGTCAGGCTACACCTTC
abundance: NA
j_gene: TRBJ1-2
d_gene: NA
v_gene: TRBV30

CDR3aa: CASSFRQGPIGTYEQYF
CDR3nt: TGTGCCAGCAGTTTCCGACAGGGCCCGATTGGTACCTACGAGCAGTACTTC
abundance: NA
j_gene: TRBJ2-7
d_gene: TRBD1
v_gene: TRBV27

CDR3aa: CASKTSGGYNEQFF
CDR3nt: TGTGCCAGCAAGACTAGCGGGGGGTACAATGAGCAGTTCTTC
abundance: NA
j_gene: TRBJ2-1
d_gene: TRBD2
v_gene: TRBV2

CDR3aa: CASSPGDGGYQPQHF
CDR3nt: TGTGCCAGCTCACCGGGCGACGGAGGGTATCAGCCCCAGCATTTT
abundance: NA
j_gene: TRBJ1-5
d_gene: NA
v_gene: TRBV18

CDR3aa: CASSPGTGGSSPLHF
CDR3nt: TGCGCCAGCAGCCCAGGGACAGGGGGGAGTTCACCCCTCCACTTT
abundance: few
j_gene: TRBJ1-6
d_gene: TRBD1
v_gene: TRBV5-1